A selection of T cell receptor beta chains follows, all from one sample in a study of shared clonotypes between healthy human individuals. Sequencing was performed with immunoSEQ multiplex PCR; in TCRdb, only in-frame clones are kept and a portion is missing. The sample contains 700,000 or so clones, 55% to 75% of which appear only once. Source material: memory CD4+ T cells sorted from blood. Source of these receptors: a woman aged 30 to 39 in good health. CDR3s include the opening cysteine and the closing phenylalanine or tryptophan. Only some rows state a clone size, as once, few, many or a class for expanded clones.

TRBV18	TRBJ2-1	NA	CASSPVNSGTTRGEQFF
TRBV19	TRBJ1-1	NA	CASSAQGGWTEAFF
TRBV27	TRBJ2-1	NA	CASSFGTSGYEQFF
TRBV28	TRBJ2-7	NA	CASSSEGLAVPNYEQYF
TRBV7-3	TRBJ2-5	NA	CASSPSLQETQYF
TRBV6-5	TRBJ2-4	NA	CASSEQLAKNIQYF
TRBV19	TRBJ2-2	once	CASREDRSAGELFF
TRBV18	TRBJ2-7	NA	CASSPGTSGSYEQYF
TRBV5-1	TRBJ2-3	once	CASTQGGGTDTQYF
TRBV18	TRBJ2-5	NA	CASSPENLETQYF
TRBV5-6	TRBJ2-7	NA	CASSELPRTGRIEQYF
TRBV11-2	TRBJ2-5	NA	CASSLGTSGTETQYF
TRBV14	TRBJ2-7	few	CASSPRRLAGPSYEQYF
TRBV5-1	TRBJ2-1	NA	CASSNQGGGAYNEQFF
TRBV10-3	TRBJ1-1	NA	CAISEQAWRAEAFF
TRBV10-3	TRBJ1-1	many	CAISDRTGGMNTEAFF
TRBV14	TRBJ2-7	NA	CASSQGLAGAYEQYF
TRBV28	TRBJ1-2	once	CASRPYGGHYGYTF
TRBV11-2	TRBJ2-5	NA	CASSPEGETQYF
TRBV21-1	TRBJ1-1	NA	CASSSRDRGGQNTEAFF
TRBV5-1	TRBJ2-5	NA	CASSWGLAGGPETQYF
TRBV5-1	TRBJ2-3	NA	CASSLAFERERDTQYF
TRBV18	TRBJ1-5	NA	CASSPKHAGTSNQPQHF
TRBV28	TRBJ2-1	NA	CASKVLAGNYNEQFF
TRBV29-1	TRBJ2-3	NA	CSGRGSGDTQYF
TRBV11-2	TRBJ1-2	NA	CASSPGPSKYGYTF
TRBV4-2	TRBJ1-5	NA	CASSQVESRRSQPQHF
TRBV6-5	TRBJ2-7	NA	CASQELAGDEYF
TRBV27	TRBJ2-2	NA	CASKRQGGMSGELFF
TRBV19	TRBJ1-1	NA	CATSRVGSNTEAFF
TRBV7-2	TRBJ2-7	NA	CASCLQTSQVEQYF
TRBV27	TRBJ1-5	NA	CASSPQGYSNQPQHF
TRBV19	TRBJ2-1	few	CASRGDYGYNEQFF
TRBV30	TRBJ2-1	few	CAWSATGVYNEQFF
TRBV6-1	TRBJ2-7	NA	CASSDQGSHEQYF
TRBV28	TRBJ1-1	NA	CASSGGSYNTEAFF
TRBV7-2	TRBJ2-2	few	CASSPRTSTNTGELFF
TRBV30	TRBJ2-1	NA	CAWSGSDLEQFF
TRBV28	TRBJ2-5	once	CASSLISLETQYF
TRBV14	TRBJ2-1	NA	CASRPTGTSSSEQFF
TRBV7-7	TRBJ2-5	NA	CASSLSWTSETQYF
TRBV29-1	TRBJ2-1	NA	CSVPTSGSGDEQFF
TRBV28	TRBJ2-1	NA	CASSLFPGADSYNEQFF
TRBV7-2	TRBJ1-1	NA	CASSSQDPTEAFF
TRBV6-1	TRBJ2-7	NA	CASSEVYLVTHEQYF
TRBV6-6	TRBJ1-1	NA	CASRHTRANTEAFF
TRBV10-3	TRBJ2-7	NA	CAISASFTSYEQYF
TRBV7-2	TRBJ1-3	NA	CASSLRMVPGNTIYF
TRBV10-3	TRBJ2-1	few	CAIRSTGTGYYNEQFF
TRBV19	TRBJ1-3	once	CASSIQGVRNTIYF
TRBV12-5	TRBJ2-1	NA	CASGLVVSGRAFYNEQFF
TRBV4-2	TRBJ2-7	NA	CASSLAGSSSYEQYF
TRBV5-4	TRBJ2-5	NA	CASSSAQGQETQYF
TRBV7-2	TRBJ2-1	NA	CASSPQRDTYNEQFF
TRBV29-1	TRBJ1-1	NA	CSGQGGTEAFF
TRBV7-6	TRBJ2-5	many	CASSLLAGTQETQYF
TRBV5-1	TRBJ2-2	NA	CASSLGLSPGELFF
TRBV2	TRBJ1-2	medium-sized	CASSEADGSIYGYTF
TRBV27	TRBJ2-7	few	CASSFKGRGNSYEQYF